These 17 T cell receptor beta chains came from one sample sequenced in a study of T cells in Graves' hyperthyroidism and ophthalmopathy. RNA transcripts gave rise to amplified TCR beta CDR3 regions. When the TCR CDR3 underwent first-round RT-PCR, the HTBI primer set was used. TCRdb reprocessed the multiplex PCR reads with MiXCR, giving one entry per CDR3 protein. Here the sample spans around 500,000 distinct CDR3 sequences, roughly a sixth being singletons. Sequencing input: blood. These TCRs come from a woman under 40 with Graves' ophthalmopathy.

Written as DNA, the CDR3 is TGTGCCAGCAGCTACTTTGGACAGGGCTCGGAGACCCAGTACTTC. This sequence encodes CASSYFGQGSETQYF. V is TRBV11-2 and J is TRBJ2-5; 8 positions match TRBD1. In germline, CDR1 is SGHAT, CDR2 FQNNGV. The CDR3 sequence is 15 residues long. Losses at the gene ends were 4 bases for V and 5 bases for J; bases not matched to a gene: 9.

This sequence joins TRBV28 and TRBJ1-5, with 7 bases lining up with TRBD1. The CDR3 totals 12 residues. Germline V gene lookup returns CDR1 MDHEN and CDR2 SYDVKM. V lost 7 bases to trimming and J lost 5 bases; unmatched junction nucleotides: 2. CDR3 amino acids: CASTQGYQPQHF. CDR3 nucleotide sequence: TGTGCCAGCACACAGGGGTATCAGCCCCAGCATTTT.

The V gene is TRBV9, the J gene TRBJ2-2; a possible D gene is TRBD2 (5 bases). V dropped 0 bases and J dropped 5 bases, with 17 bases sitting between them. The CDR3 has 17 residues. The V gene's germline CDR1 is SGDLS and CDR2 YYNGEE. This CDR3 is CASSVVHQTRGTGELFF. In nucleotides, the CDR3 is TGTGCCAGCAGCGTAGTTCACCAGACGCGAGGGACCGGGGAGCTGTTTTTT.

The table lists this clonotype with a few counts. V gene TRBV15 combines with J gene TRBJ2-7, with D tentatively TRBD1 (6 bases). Trimming took 5 bases from V and 9 from J, leaving 23 bases between them. This CDR3 is 15 amino acids long. Germline V lookup: CDR1 LNHNV, CDR2 YYDKDF (reference sequence). CDR3 loop: CATSGGERWPQGQYF. The CDR3 nucleotides are TGTGCCACCAGCGGAGGCGAGAGGTGGCCACAGGGGCAGTACTTC.

This clonotype was counted between two and nine times. The CDR3 loop is CASTPGQGGNGYTF. In DNA, the CDR3 is TGTGCCAGCACACCGGGACAGGGGGGAAATGGCTACACCTTC. The chain couples TRBV2 to TRBJ1-2; TRBD1 matches 11 bases. This CDR3 spans 14 amino acids. V trimming: 7 bases; J trimming: 6 bases; junction bases outside the gene matches: 7. Germline V gene lookup returns CDR1 SNHLY and CDR2 FYNNEI.

This clonotype was found many times. The J gene is TRBJ1-6, the V gene TRBV3-1; tentatively, D is TRBD1 (6 bases). Trimming shortened V by 4 bases and J by 5 bases, and 12 bases separated the two germline ends. There are 15 residues in the CDR3. Germline CDR1 and CDR2: LGHDT and YNNKEL (reference sequence). The CDR3 DNA is TGTGCCAGCAGCCGTACGGACAGTCATAATTCACCCCTCCACTTT. This gives the protein CASSRTDSHNSPLHF.

This clonotype was picked up a small number of times. This chain links TRBV5-1 with TRBJ2-7; D not certain. This CDR3 has 13 residues. V lost 2 bases, J lost 3 bases, and 9 bases lay in between. From germline, CDR1 is SGHRS and CDR2 YFSETQ. This chain's CDR3 is CASSFRVDYEQYF. The CDR3 DNA follows: TGCGCCAGCAGCTTTCGAGTGGACTACGAGCAGTACTTC.

This clonotype was counted at least ten times. The gene calls are TRBV12-3 or TRBV12-4 and TRBJ2-7, with TRBD2 matching 10 bases. V was pared by 5 bases and J by 6 bases, with 7 bases of the junction left unmatched. The CDR3 covers 14 residues. CDR3 region: CASSPSGSRSEQYF. In DNA, the CDR3 is TGTGCCAGCAGTCCTAGCGGGAGCAGGTCCGAGCAGTACTTC.

This clonotype was counted many times. The chain combines TRBV5-6 with TRBJ1-1; a weak D match, TRBD1 (6 bases). The CDR3 totals 14 residues. The V end was cut by 7 bases, the J end by 0 bases, with 13 bases between. CDR1 and CDR2 (germline): SGHDT, YYEEEE. CDR3 in amino acids: CASLTDRMNTEAFF. For the CDR3, the DNA is TGTGCCAGCCTCACCGACAGGATGAACACTGAAGCTTTCTTT. Full variable domain (outside the CDR3, taken from reference TRBV5-6 and TRBJ1-1): DAGVTQSPTHLIKTRGQQVTLRCSPKSGHDTVSWYQQALGQGPQFIFQYYEEEERQRGNFPDRFSGHQFPNYSSELNVNALLLGDSALYLCASLTDRMNTEAFFGQGTRLTVV.

Worth noting for this clonotype: A read error is possible here, since a much larger clone lies one base away. The chain has TRBV28 and TRBJ2-7; D is undetermined. This CDR3 spans 14 amino acids. Between the trimmed V and J ends, which lost 3 bases and 4 bases, there was a span of 13 bases. Germline V gene lookup returns CDR1 MDHEN and CDR2 SYDVKM. CDR3 nucleotides: TGTGCCAGCAGTTTTATAAGCTGGAGTTACGAGCAGTACTTC. It codes for CASSFISWSYEQYF.

The J gene is TRBJ2-7, the V gene TRBV7-6; TRBD1 agrees at 10 bases. This CDR3 contains 14 residues. The germline V gene has CDR1 SGHVS and CDR2 FNYEAQ. After removal of 5 bases from V and 6 bases from J, the junction contained 7 bases not matched to a gene. For the CDR3, the DNA is TGTGCCAGCAGCCTAGGCGGACAGGGGGGCGAGCAGTACTTC. The encoded protein is CASSLGGQGGEQYF.

This sequence joins TRBV29-1 and TRBJ1-6; weak D call: TRBD1 (6 bases). Germline V gives CDR1 SQVTM, CDR2 ANQGSEA. The CDR3 loop spans 13 amino acids. V was clipped by 5 bases and J by 10 bases, with 15 bases between them. CDR3 sequence reads: CSVRGALGSPLHF. CDR3 sequence (DNA): TGCAGCGTTCGGGGGGCCTTAGGATCACCCCTCCACTTT.

In this sample, this clonotype turned up a few times. This chain joins TRBV4-3 and TRBJ2-7; D possibly corresponds to TRBD2 (6 bases). Germline lookup yields CDR1 LGHNA and CDR2 YSLEER. Deletions cut 2 bases from V and 1 base from J, with 9 bases between. CDR3 length: 14 amino acids. The CDR3 DNA sequence: TGCGCCAGCAGCCAAATGGGGACTTCCTACGAGCAGTACTTC. Translated: CASSQMGTSYEQYF.

This clonotype was recorded at least ten times. This CDR3 reads CASSRLDPTGNGGQFF. The CDR3, as DNA: TGTGCCAGCAGTAGATTAGATCCCACAGGGAACGGTGGGCAGTTCTTC. The V and J genes are TRBV28 and TRBJ2-1; TRBD1 might be the D (6 bases). This CDR3 has 16 residues. With 5 bases removed from V and 12 bases from J, the gap between germline ends came to 26 bases. Looked up from germline, CDR1 is MDHEN and CDR2 is SYDVKM.

This clonotype was seen at least ten times. The chain combines TRBV2 with TRBJ2-1, with D possibly matching TRBD1 (6 bases). The V gene's germline CDR1 is SNHLY and CDR2 FYNNEI. The CDR3 spans 14 residues. The V and J ends lost 6 bases and 7 bases respectively, with 16 bases between them. CDR3 DNA: TGTGCCAGCAGGGAAATCAGGGGAAGGAATGAGCAGTTCTTC. Protein product: CASREIRGRNEQFF.

This clonotype was detected ten times or more. The V gene is TRBV6-1, the J gene TRBJ2-1; D perhaps matches TRBD1 (6 bases). V was clipped by 5 bases and J by 7 bases, with 12 bases between them. This CDR3 is 13 amino acids long. Germline lookup yields CDR1 MNHNS and CDR2 SASEGT. The CDR3 DNA follows: TGTGCCAGCAGTACCGGGACAAGGAATGAGCAGTTCTTC. This gives the protein CASSTGTRNEQFF.

This rearrangement joins TRBV14 to TRBJ2-7; D ambiguous. The germline V gene has CDR1 SGHDN and CDR2 FVKESK. The V end was cut by 6 bases, the J end by 2 bases, with 20 bases between. This CDR3 region has 16 residues. The CDR3 is CASSPRTLLYTYEQYF. In nucleotides, the CDR3 is TGTGCCAGCAGTCCCAGGACGCTACTTTACACCTACGAGCAGTACTTC.